What follows describes a single T cell receptor (beta chain). V dropped 6 bases and J dropped 1; count of bases not matched to a gene: 3. CDR1 MNHEY and CDR2 SVGAGI come from the germline V gene. There are 15 residues in the CDR3. Produced via immunoSEQ multiplex PCR; TCRdb's table is partial and in-frame only. The table has roughly 120,000 clones, approximately 84% seen once; the top ten hold under 3.5%. Time point denoted: pretreatment peripheral blood. This sample stems from a study of PD-L1 blockade in urothelial cancer. Looking at the study overall: When patients started atezolizumab around 2014, it was given at 1,200 mg intravenously every 3 weeks. T cells numbered a median of around 150,000 in the blood samples. Treatment start was followed by blood analysis at 3 weeks (second dose) and again at 6 weeks.

The sample in question was PBMCs, obtained around atezolizumab (anti-PD-L1) treatment. This sequence originates from a man aged 50-59 years with urothelial cancer. The chain uses TRBV6-5 and TRBJ2-2, with 9 bases lining up with TRBD2. DNA for the CDR3: TGTGCCAGCAGGCGGACTAGCGTGAACACCGGGGAGCTGTTTTTT. It translates to CASRRTSVNTGELFF.